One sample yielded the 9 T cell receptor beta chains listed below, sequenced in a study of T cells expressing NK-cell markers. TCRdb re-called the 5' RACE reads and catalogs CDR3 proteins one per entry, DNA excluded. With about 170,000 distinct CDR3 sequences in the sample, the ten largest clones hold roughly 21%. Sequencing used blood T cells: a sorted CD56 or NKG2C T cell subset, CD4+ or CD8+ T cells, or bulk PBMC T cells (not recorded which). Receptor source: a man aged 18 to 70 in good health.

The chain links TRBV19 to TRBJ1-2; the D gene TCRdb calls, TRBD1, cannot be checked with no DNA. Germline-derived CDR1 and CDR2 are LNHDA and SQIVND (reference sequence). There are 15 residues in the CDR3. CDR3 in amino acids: CASSSRDRGLRGYTF.

CDR3 sequence: CASSPHEGNTQYF. The V and J genes are TRBV7-9 and TRBJ2-3; without DNA, the TCRdb call of TRBD2 cannot be checked. Per germline, CDR1 SEHNR and CDR2 FQNEAQ (reference sequence). CDR3 size: 13 residues.

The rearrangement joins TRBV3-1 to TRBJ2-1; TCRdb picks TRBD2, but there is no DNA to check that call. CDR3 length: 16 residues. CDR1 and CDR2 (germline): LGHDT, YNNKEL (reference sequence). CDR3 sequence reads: CASSQGLLSSYNEQFF.

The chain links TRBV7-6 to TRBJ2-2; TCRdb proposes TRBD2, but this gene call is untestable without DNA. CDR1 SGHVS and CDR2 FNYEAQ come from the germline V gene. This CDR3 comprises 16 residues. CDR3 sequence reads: CASSLTSGGFTGELFF.

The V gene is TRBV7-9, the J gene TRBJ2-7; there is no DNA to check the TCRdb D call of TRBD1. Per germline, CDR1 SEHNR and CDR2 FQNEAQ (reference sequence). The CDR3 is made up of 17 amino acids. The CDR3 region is CASSLVSSRGPSYEQYF.

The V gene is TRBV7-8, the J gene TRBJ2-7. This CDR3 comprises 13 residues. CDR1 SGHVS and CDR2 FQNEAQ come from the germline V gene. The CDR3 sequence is CASSLAPLGEQYF.

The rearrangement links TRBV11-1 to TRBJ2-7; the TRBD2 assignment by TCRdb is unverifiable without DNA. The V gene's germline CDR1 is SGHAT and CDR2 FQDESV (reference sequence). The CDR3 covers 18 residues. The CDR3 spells CASSPKTTGLAIPYEQYF. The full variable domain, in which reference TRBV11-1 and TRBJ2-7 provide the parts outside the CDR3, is EAEVAQSPRYKITEKSQAVAFWCDPISGHATLYWYRQILGQGPELLVQFQDESVVDDSQLPKDRFSAERLKGVDSTLKIQPAELGDSAMYLCASSPKTTGLAIPYEQYFGPGTRLTVT.

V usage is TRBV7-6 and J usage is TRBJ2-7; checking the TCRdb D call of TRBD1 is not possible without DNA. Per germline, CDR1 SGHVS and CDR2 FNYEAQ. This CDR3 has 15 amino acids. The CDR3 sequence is CASSLGDRGTYEQYF.

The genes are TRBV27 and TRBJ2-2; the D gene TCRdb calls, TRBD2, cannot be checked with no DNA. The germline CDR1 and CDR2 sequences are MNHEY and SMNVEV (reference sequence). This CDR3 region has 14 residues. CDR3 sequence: CASSLGGVPGELFF.